This T cell receptor beta chain derives from a study of neurological immune-mediated disorders. MiXCR, run by TCRdb on the 5' RACE reads, gives a single entry per CDR3 protein. The sample shows 26,000 or so distinct CDR3 sequences, approximately 12% of them seen only once. A note on this clonotype: One end of the junction varies from germline; a read error may be responsible.

CDR3 length equals 13 residues. From germline, CDR1 is SEHNR and CDR2 FQNEAQ (reference sequence). The TCR sequence derives from a man aged 60 to 69 in good health. Sequencing was carried out using PBMCs. The gene calls are TRBV7-9 and TRBJ2-3, with TRBD1 as a possible D gene (6 bases). The CDR3 sequence is CASSPWGHDTQYF. DNA for the CDR3: TGTGCAAGCAGCCCATGGGGACACGATACGCAGTATTTT.